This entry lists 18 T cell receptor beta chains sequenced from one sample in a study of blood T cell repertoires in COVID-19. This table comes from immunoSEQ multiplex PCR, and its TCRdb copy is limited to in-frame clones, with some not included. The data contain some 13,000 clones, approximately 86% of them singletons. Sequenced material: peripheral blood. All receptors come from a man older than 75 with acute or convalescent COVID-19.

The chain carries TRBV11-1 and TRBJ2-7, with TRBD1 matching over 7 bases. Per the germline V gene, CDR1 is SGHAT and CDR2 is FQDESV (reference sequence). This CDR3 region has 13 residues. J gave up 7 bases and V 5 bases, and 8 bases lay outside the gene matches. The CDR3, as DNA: TGTGCCAGCAGCCGGGACAGCACCTGGGAGCAGTACTTC. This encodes CASSRDSTWEQYF.

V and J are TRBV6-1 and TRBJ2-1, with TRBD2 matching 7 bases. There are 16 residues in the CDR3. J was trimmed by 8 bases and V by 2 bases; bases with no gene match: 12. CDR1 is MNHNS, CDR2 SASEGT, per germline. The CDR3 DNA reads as TGTGCCAGCAGTGAAAGGGGTAGCGGGTCTGGCGATGAGCAGTTCTTC. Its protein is CASSERGSGSGDEQFF.

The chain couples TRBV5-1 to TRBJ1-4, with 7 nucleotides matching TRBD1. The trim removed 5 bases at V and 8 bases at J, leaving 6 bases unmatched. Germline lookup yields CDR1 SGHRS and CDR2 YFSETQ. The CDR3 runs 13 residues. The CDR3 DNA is TGCGCCAGCAGAGCTGGGACAGTCGAAAAACTGTTTTTT. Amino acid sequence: CASRAGTVEKLFF. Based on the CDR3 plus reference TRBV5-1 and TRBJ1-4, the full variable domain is KAGVTQTPRYLIKTRGQQVTLSCSPISGHRSVSWYQQTPGQGLQFLFEYFSETQRNKGNFPGRFSGRQFSNSRSEMNVSTLELGDSALYLCASRAGTVEKLFFGSGTQLSVL.

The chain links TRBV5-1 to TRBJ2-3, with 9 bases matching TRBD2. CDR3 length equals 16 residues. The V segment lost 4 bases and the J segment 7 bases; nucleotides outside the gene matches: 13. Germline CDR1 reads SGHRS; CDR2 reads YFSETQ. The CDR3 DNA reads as TGCGCCAGCAGCCCGGATAGCGGGGGTCCCCCGAATACGCAGTATTTT. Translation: CASSPDSGGPPNTQYF.

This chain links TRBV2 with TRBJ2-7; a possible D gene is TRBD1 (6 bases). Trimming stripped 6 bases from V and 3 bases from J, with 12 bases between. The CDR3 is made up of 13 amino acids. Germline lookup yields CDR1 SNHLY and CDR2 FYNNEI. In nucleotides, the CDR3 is TGTGCCAGCAGCCGACAGGTAAACTACGAGCAGTACTTC. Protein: CASSRQVNYEQYF.

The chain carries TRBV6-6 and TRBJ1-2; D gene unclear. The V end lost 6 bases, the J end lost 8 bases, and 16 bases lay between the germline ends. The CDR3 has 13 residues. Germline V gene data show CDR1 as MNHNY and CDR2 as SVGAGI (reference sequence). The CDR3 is CASSKGEVGGYTF. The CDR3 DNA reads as TGTGCCAGCAGCAAGGGAGAGGTCGGGGGCTACACCTTC.

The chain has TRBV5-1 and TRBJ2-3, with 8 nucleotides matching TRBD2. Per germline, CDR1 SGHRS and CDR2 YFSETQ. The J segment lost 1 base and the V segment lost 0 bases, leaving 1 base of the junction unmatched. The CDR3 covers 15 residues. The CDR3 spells CASSLVLAGTDTQYF. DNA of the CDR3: TGCGCCAGCAGCTTGGTACTAGCGGGCACAGATACGCAGTATTTT.

The CDR3 bases are TGCGCCAGCAGCGGGGACAGGGATAATGAGCAGTTCTTC. This translates into CASSGDRDNEQFF. The rearrangement joins TRBV5-1 to TRBJ2-1, with 9 bases lining up with TRBD1. V lost 4 bases to trimming and J lost 7 bases; unmatched junction nucleotides: 3. This CDR3 is 13 amino acids long. In germline, CDR1 is SGHRS, CDR2 YFSETQ.

CDR3 DNA: TGTGCCAGCAGCCGGGGGGTTACCTATGGCTACACCTTC. It codes for CASSRGVTYGYTF. J is TRBJ1-2 and V is TRBV27, with D possibly matching TRBD1 (5 bases). From germline, CDR1 is MNHEY and CDR2 SMNVEV (reference sequence). The CDR3 spans 13 residues. Trimming took off 6 bases at V and 4 bases at J, with 12 bases between the two ends.

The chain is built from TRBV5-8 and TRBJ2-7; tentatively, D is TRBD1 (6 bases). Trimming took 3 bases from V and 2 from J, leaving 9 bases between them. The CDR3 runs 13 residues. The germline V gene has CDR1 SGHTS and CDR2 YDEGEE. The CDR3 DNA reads TGTGCCAGCAGCTCCGGACAGACCTACGAGCAGTACTTC. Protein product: CASSSGQTYEQYF.

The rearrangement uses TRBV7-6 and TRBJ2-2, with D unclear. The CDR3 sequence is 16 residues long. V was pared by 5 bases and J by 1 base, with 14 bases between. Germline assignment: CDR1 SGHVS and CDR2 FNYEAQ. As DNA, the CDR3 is TGTGCCAGCAGCCAACGTCGAGGTGGGAACACCGGGGAGCTGTTTTTT. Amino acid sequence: CASSQRRGGNTGELFF.

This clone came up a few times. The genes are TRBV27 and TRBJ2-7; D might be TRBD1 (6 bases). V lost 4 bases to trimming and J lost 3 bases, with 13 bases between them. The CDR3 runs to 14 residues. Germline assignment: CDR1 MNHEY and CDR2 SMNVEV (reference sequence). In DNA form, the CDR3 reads TGTGCCAGCAGTTGGGGCGTAGGGGGCTACGAGCAGTACTTC. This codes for CASSWGVGGYEQYF.

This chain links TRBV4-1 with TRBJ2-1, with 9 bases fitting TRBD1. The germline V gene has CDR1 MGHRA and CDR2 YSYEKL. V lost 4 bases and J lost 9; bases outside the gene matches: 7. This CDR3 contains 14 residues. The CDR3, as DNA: TGCGCCAGCAGCCCTAGGACAGGGGTCGGTGAGCAGTTCTTC. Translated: CASSPRTGVGEQFF.

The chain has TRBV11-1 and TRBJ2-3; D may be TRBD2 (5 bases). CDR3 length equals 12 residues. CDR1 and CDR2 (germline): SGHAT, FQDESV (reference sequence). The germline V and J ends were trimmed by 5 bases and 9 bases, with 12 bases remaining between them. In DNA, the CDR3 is TGTGCCAGCAGCGTCGGGGTAAACACGCAGTATTTT. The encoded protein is CASSVGVNTQYF.

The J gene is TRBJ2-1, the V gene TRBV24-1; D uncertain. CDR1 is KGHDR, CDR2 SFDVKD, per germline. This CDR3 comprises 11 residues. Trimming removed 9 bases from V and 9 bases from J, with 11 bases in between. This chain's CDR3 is CATAKLGEQFF. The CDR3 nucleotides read TGTGCCACCGCTAAGCTCGGTGAGCAGTTCTTC.

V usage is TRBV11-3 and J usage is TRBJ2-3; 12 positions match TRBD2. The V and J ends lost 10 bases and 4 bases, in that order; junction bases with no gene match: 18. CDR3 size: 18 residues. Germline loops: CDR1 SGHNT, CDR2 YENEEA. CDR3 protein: CATSNRKLAGGVADTQYF. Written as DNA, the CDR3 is TGTGCCACAAGTAATCGTAAACTAGCGGGAGGTGTGGCAGATACGCAGTATTTT.

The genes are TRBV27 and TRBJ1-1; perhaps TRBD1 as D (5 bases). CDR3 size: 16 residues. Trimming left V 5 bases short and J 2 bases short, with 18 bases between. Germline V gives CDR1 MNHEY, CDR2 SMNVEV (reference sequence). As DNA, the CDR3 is TGTGCCAGCAGTCTAACATCGCGGGGGGTTAACACTGAAGCTTTCTTT. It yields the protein CASSLTSRGVNTEAFF.

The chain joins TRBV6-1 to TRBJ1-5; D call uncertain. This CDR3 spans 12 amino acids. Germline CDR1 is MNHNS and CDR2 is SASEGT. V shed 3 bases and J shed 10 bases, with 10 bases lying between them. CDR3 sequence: CASSEHGGPQHF. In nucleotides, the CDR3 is TGTGCCAGCAGTGAGCATGGCGGACCCCAGCATTTT.